This T cell receptor beta chain was sequenced in a study of Ad26.COV2.S vaccination and SARS-CoV-2 variants (dated by TCRdb to the early 2020s). Background for the entire study: Donors in the vaccine arm were drawn from COV1001, a multicentre, randomized, double-blind, placebo-controlled phase I-IIa trial testing Ad26.COV2.S in healthy adults. Trial participants were randomized into five groups of five: low-dose or high-dose Ad26.COV2.S given once or twice, or placebo on both occasions. The TCR-sequenced set comprised around 32 samples: around 20 Ad26.COV2.S vaccine recipients, 5 placebo recipients and 8 SARS-CoV-2 convalescent individuals. Ad26.COV2.S was administered intramuscularly at 5 x 10^10 or 1 x 10^11 viral particles, either as a single shot or as two shots given 56 days apart. Blinding of investigators to trial group allocation was maintained during experiments and outcome assessment. The specificity and breadth of SARS-CoV-2-reactive T cell receptors after Ad26.COV2.S vaccination were assessed by TCRbeta repertoire sequencing. General findings and caveats noted by the study authors: Ad26.COV2.S recipients had higher spike-specific TCR breadth than placebo recipients (P = 0.0014). The authors noted that the TCR breadth and depth analyses may have underestimated total T cell responses. After vaccination, substantial breadth of spike-specific CD8+ and CD4+ T cell responses was reported. Vaccine and placebo recipients had similar non-spike TCR breadth, a finding consistent with the vaccine containing only spike. Comparing responses between vaccine doses or regimens was not something the study was powered to do.

The immunoSEQ Assay was the method used to sequence TCRbeta CDR3 regions. After extraction, genomic DNA underwent amplification by bias-controlled multiplex PCR, followed by high-throughput sequencing. The study's processing was this. To quantify the absolute abundance of every unique TCRbeta CDR3 region, sequences were collapsed and filtered. Usable DNA was measured by amplifying reference genes present in all nucleated cells, and TCRbeta template counts were normalized to that usable DNA to estimate T cell fraction. Repertoire TCRs were annotated as SARS-CoV-2-specific when V gene, CDR3 amino acid sequence and J gene were exactly matched to a known reactive TCR set. The reference SARS-CoV-2 TCR set was obtained from MIRA and was filtered for enrichment in COVID-19-positive ImmuneCODE repertoires, whereby public or cross-reactive TCRs were removed. Using the MIRA antigens, annotated TCRs were further analysed by specific ORF or by position within an ORF. Depth was the summed frequency of annotated unique rearrangements, while breadth was defined as annotated unique rearrangements over total unique productive rearrangements. Two-sided Wilcoxon rank-sum tests were applied when comparing TCR breadth between groups. In TCRdb, the immuneACCESS table is reduced to in-frame sequences with V and J assigned. These tables do not hold every clone; where another copy was compared, an unresolved V gene accounts for under half, and the others remain unexplained. That table gives V, J and clone size, and the DNA gave D and trimming. The sample table records some 350,000 clones; 90% of these occur just once. The top ten constitute about 5% of the sample.

The treatment or condition label corresponds to: some 19 received Ad26.COV2.S at low or high dose, single or two shots; about 5 received placebo; per-sample allocation not given. For vaccine and placebo recipients, repertoires were sequenced using samples collected on day 63 after the first injection. Cohort 1b enrolled some 25 adults aged 18-55 years at a single site in Boston, USA, between 29 July and 7 August 2020. Ad26.COV2.S was a replication-incompetent adenovirus type 26 vector expressing a prefusion-stabilized SARS-CoV-2 spike protein from the original Wuhan strain. As for this clone: Its binding antigen is unknown. Base-call qualities are not available, and no considerably larger clone is one nucleotide away.

The sample in question was peripheral blood, obtained in a trial of Ad26.COV2.S vaccine versus placebo. The clonotype was recovered from a person between 18 and 59 years old who received the Ad26.COV2.S COVID-19 vaccine or a placebo.

The CDR3 sequence is CASSIGVGRWDSNQPQHF. The DNA reads TGTGCCAGTAGTATAGGGGTCGGGAGATGGGATAGCAATCAGCCCCAGCATTTT. Rearrangement joined TRBV19 to TRBJ1-5, with the D gene not clear enough to name. Per the germline V gene (reference sequence), LNHDA is the CDR1 and SQIVND is the CDR2. The CDR3, from cysteine to phenylalanine, totals 18 residues. Left in the record is the CDR3 DNA by itself, 54 bases read in frame from the first base. Trimming costs V 1 base and J 0 bases, and their ends lie 16 bases apart.